This record looks at one T cell receptor (beta chain) sequence and its context. There is no known antigen for this receptor. This sequence may be a read error, since a much larger clone differs from it by one base. The sample originates from a study of T cells of healthy individuals (dated by TCRdb to 2016 to 2018). The CDR3, from cysteine to phenylalanine, totals 14 residues. Only the CDR3 region is kept as DNA, spanning 42 bases read in frame from base 1. According to the germline V gene, CDR1 reads MNHEY and CDR2 reads SVGAGI. Trimming removed 0 bases from V and 3 bases from J, leaving 8 bases between the germline ends. Receptor libraries were prepared by 5' RACE. Data came from an Illumina MiSeq. TCRdb applied fastp at Q25 and MiXCR to the public reads, then kept only in-frame beta chains. Rows with a matching CDR3 protein are joined into one entry that keeps the most common DNA and genes. In this sample the table shows 60,000 to 70,000 distinct CDR3 sequences, under 20% of which occur a single time. The ten largest clones represent approximately 4.7% of the sample.

The chain is made from TRBV6-5 and TRBJ1-2; a confident D gene designation cannot be given. This receptor was taken from a human donor in good health. The DNA sequence is as follows: TGTGCCAGCAGTTACTCTCAGGCATACTATGGCTACACCTTC. Translated, it reads CASSYSQAYYGYTF.